Below, 5 T cell receptor beta chains from the same sample are listed, as sequenced in a study of cytomegalovirus exposure and HLA in healthy donors. Researchers ran the PCR with 60 Vbeta and 13 Jbeta primers. TCRdb's copy holds only in-frame clones and misses some; the assay was immunoSEQ multiplex PCR. Of some 220,000 clones detected, around four fifths appear once; the ten largest clones hold about 0.58%. Material: PBMCs. All receptors derive from a woman aged 40 to 55 in good health and CMV-seronegative.

CDR3 loop: CASSLGTGPTDTQYF. The CDR3 DNA is TGCGCCAGCAGCTTGGGGACAGGCCCCACAGATACGCAGTATTTT. The V gene is TRBV5-1, the J gene TRBJ2-3; 7 bases match TRBD1. The junction had 3 bases not matched to a gene; V was cut back by 0 bases and J by 2 bases. The germline V gene encodes CDR1 SGHRS and CDR2 YFSETQ. The CDR3 is 15 amino acids.

The chain combines TRBV30 with TRBJ2-5, with TRBD2 matching 8 bases. V was pared by 3 bases and J by 1 base, with 7 bases of the junction left unmatched. Per germline, CDR1 GTSNPN and CDR2 SVGIG (reference sequence). CDR3 length: 15 amino acids. Here the CDR3 reads CAWSRGSGGQETQYF. The DNA for the CDR3 is TGTGCCTGGAGCCGGGGGAGCGGGGGCCAAGAGACCCAGTACTTC.

The V and J genes are TRBV5-1 and TRBJ1-3; 7 bases agree with TRBD1. CDR1 and CDR2 (germline): SGHRS, YFSETQ. This CDR3 is 14 amino acids long. Trimming cost V 4 bases and J 4 bases; bases outside gene matches: 5. The CDR3 region is CASSPGQPGNTIYF. For the CDR3, the DNA is TGCGCCAGCAGCCCGGGACAGCCAGGAAACACCATATATTTT.

In DNA, the CDR3 is TGTGCCAGCAGCAGCTCCCCGCCTAGCGGGGGCGCGACTTACAATGAGCAGTTCTTC. Translated: CASSSSPPSGGATYNEQFF. The V and J genes are TRBV9 and TRBJ2-1; 10 bases are shared with TRBD2. The CDR3 consists of 19 residues. In germline, CDR1 is SGDLS, CDR2 YYNGEE. V was clipped by 4 bases and J by 4 bases; unmatched bases: 17.

The rearrangement links TRBV9 to TRBJ2-7; the match to TRBD1 covers 9 bases. This CDR3 is 16 amino acids long. V gave up 3 bases and J gave up 0 bases; unmatched junction bases: 7. Germline V CDR1 and CDR2: SGDLS, YYNGEE. DNA for the CDR3: TGTGCCAGCAGCGCCGACCGGGACAGGGCCTCCTACGAGCAGTACTTC. Amino acids: CASSADRDRASYEQYF.